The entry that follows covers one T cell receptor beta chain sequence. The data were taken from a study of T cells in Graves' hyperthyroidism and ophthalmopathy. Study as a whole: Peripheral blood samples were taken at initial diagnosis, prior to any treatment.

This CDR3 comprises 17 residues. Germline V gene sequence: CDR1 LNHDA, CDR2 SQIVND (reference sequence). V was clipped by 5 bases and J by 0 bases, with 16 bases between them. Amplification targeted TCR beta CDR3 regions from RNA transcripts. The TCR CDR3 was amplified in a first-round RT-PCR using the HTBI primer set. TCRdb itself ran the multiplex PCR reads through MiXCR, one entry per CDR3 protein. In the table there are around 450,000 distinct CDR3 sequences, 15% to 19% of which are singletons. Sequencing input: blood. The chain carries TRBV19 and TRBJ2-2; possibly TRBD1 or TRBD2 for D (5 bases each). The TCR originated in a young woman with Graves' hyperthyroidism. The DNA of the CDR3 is TGTGCCAGTAGTTTCCCGAGGGGCCCCGCGAACACCGGGGAGCTGTTTTTT. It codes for CASSFPRGPANTGELFF. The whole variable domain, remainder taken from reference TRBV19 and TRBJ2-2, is DGGITQSPKYLFRKEGQNVTLSCEQNLNHDAMYWYRQDPGQGLRLIYYSQIVNDFQKGDIAEGYSVSREKKESFPLTVTSAQKNPTAFYLCASSFPRGPANTGELFFGEGSRLTVL.